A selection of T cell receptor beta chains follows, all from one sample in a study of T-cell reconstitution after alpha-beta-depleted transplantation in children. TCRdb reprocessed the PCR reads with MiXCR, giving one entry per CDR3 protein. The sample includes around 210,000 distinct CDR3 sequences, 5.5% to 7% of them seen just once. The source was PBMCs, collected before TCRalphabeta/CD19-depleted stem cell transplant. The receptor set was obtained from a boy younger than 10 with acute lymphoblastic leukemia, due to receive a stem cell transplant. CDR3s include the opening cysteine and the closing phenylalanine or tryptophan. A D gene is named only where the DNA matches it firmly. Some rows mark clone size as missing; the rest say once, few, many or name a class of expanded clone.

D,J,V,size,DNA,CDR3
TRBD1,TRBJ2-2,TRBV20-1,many,TGCAGTGCTAATGAGGGACAGGGAGGTACCGGGGAGCTGTTTTTT,CSANEGQGGTGELFF
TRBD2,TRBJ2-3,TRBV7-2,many,TGTGCCAGCATCCGAGCCGGGACTAGCGGGAGTAGGGCAGATACGCAGTATTTT,CASIRAGTSGSRADTQYF
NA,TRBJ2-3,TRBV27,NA,TGTGCCAGCAGTAACGGGTTGAGCACAGATACGCAGTATTTT,CASSNGLSTDTQYF
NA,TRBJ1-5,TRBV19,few,TGTGCCAGTCACCGGGGCAATCAGCCCCAGCATTTT,CASHRGNQPQHF
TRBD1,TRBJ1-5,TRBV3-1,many,TGTGCCAGCAGCCAACCAGGACAGGCCACTATTGGGAATCAGCCCCAGCATTTT,CASSQPGQATIGNQPQHF
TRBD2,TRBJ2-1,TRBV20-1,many,TGCAGTGCTAGAGCCTATGCGGGGGGGATCTACAATGAGCAGTTCTTC,CSARAYAGGIYNEQFF
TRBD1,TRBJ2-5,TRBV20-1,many,TGCAGTGCTAGGGACAGGGGGGGAGAGACCCAGTACTTC,CSARDRGGETQYF
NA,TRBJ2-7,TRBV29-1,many,TGCAGCGTCCTAGCGTACGAGCAGTACTTC,CSVLAYEQYF
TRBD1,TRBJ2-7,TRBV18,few,TGTGCCAGCTCGAACAGGGGTCACGAGCAGTACTTC,CASSNRGHEQYF
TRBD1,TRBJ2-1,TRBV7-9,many,TGTGCCAGCAACACCGGCAGGGGGCAAGTTGAGCAGTTCTTC,CASNTGRGQVEQFF
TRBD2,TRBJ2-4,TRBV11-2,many,TGTGCCAGCAGCTTACCCCCCCCACTAGCGGGAGTGGTAAACATTCAGTACTTC,CASSLPPPLAGVVNIQYF
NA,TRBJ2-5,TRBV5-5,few,TGTGCCAGCAGCTTGGGACACTTAGAAGAGACCCAGTACTTC,CASSLGHLEETQYF
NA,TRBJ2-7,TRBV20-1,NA,TGCAGTGCCAAGAGTTCAGAATATCGGGATTCCGGAATCTACGAGCAGTACTTC,CSAKSSEYRDSGIYEQYF
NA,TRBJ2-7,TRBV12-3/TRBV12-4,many,TGTGCCAGCAGTTTCCAAGCCTACGAGCAGTACTTC,CASSFQAYEQYF
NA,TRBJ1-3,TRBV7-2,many,TGTGCCAGCAGCTTTTCTAACACCATATATTTT,CASSFSNTIYF
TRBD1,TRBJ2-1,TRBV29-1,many,TGCAGCGCCCACCTGGGCAGGGGGTCAGGAAATGAGCAGTTCTTC,CSAHLGRGSGNEQFF
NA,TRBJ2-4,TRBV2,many,TGTGCCAGCAGTTCAAGTAGTATAGCCAAAAACATTCAGTACTTC,CASSSSSIAKNIQYF
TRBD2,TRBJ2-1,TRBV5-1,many,TGCGCCAGCAGCTTGGAGACTAGCGGGTACAACAATGAGCAGTTCTTC,CASSLETSGYNNEQFF
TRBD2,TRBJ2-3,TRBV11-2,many,TGTGCCAGCAGTACTAGCGAAAGCACAGATACGCAGTATTTT,CASSTSESTDTQYF
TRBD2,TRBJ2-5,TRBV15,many,TGTGCCACCAGCAGAGCCCTAGCGGGGTACCAAGAGACCCAGTACTTC,CATSRALAGYQETQYF
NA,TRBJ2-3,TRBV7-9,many,TGTGCCAGTGAAGGGGTGGATACGCAGTATTTT,CASEGVDTQYF
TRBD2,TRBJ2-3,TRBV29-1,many,TGCAGCGTTAAGCGGGAGCTGGGCACAGATACGCAGTATTTT,CSVKRELGTDTQYF
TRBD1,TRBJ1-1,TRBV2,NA,TGTGCCAGCAGTGGAGGGACAGGGGGAGCTGAAGCTTTCTTT,CASSGGTGGAEAFF
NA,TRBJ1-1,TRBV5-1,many,TGCGCCAGCAGCCCGACAAAAATGAACACTGAAGCTTTCTTT,CASSPTKMNTEAFF
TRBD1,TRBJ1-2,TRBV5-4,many,TGTGCCAGCAGCTTGCGACAGGGTGACTATGGCTACACCTTC,CASSLRQGDYGYTF
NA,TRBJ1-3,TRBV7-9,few,TGTGCCAGCAGCTTAGCCCCGGTTGGAGGAAACACCATATATTTT,CASSLAPVGGNTIYF
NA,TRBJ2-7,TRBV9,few,TGTGCCAGCAGCGTCGCAGGGGGGAGTGAGCAGTACTTC,CASSVAGGSEQYF
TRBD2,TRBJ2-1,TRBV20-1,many,TGCAGTGCAACTATAGCGGGAGTCCGCAATGAGCAGTTCTTC,CSATIAGVRNEQFF
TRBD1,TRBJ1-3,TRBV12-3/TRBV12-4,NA,TGTGCCAGCAGCCCTTGGGTAGGACAGGGGGCCTCTGGAAACACCATATATTTT,CASSPWVGQGASGNTIYF
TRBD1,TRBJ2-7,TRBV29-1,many,TGCAGCGCAAGGGACAGGGAGGGCGAGCAGTACTTC,CSARDREGEQYF
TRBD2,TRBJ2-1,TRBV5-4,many,TGTGCCAGCAGCGCCGGGGGGGTATCCTACAATGAGCAGTTCTTC,CASSAGGVSYNEQFF
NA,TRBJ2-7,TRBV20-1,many,TGCAGTGCGCGTCGAATGAGCTCCTACGAGCAGTACTTC,CSARRMSSYEQYF
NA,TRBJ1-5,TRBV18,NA,TGTGCCAGCTCACCACGCCAACAAGAAGGCGGCAATCAGCCCCAGCATTTT,CASSPRQQEGGNQPQHF
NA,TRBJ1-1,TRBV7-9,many,TGTGCCAGCAGCGACATCGTGGCGGGGGTTCCTGAAGCTTTCTTT,CASSDIVAGVPEAFF
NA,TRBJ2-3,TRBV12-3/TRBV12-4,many,TGTGCCAGCAGGTACCCGACCAAGACTGTAACAGATACGCAGTATTTT,CASRYPTKTVTDTQYF
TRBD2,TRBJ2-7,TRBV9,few,TGTGCCAGCAGCGTCGGGTCCGGGACTAGCGGGGTCTACGAGCAGTACTTC,CASSVGSGTSGVYEQYF
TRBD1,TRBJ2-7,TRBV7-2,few,TGTGCCAGCAGCTTCGACAGGGGGCCGGGGGAGCAGTACTTC,CASSFDRGPGEQYF
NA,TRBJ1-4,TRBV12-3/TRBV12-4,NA,TGTGCCAGCAGTTACGAAAGGCTGGGAAAACTGTTTTTT,CASSYERLGKLFF
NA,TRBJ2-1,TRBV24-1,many,TGTGCCACCAGTGACAACAATGAGCAGTTCTTC,CATSDNNEQFF
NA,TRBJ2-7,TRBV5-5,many,TGTGCCAGCAGCGGCGGGACAATGGGGTACGAGCAGTACTTC,CASSGGTMGYEQYF
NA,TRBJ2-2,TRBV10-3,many,TGTGCCATCAGAACCACCGGGGAGCTGTTTTTT,CAIRTTGELFF
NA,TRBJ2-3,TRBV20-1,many,TGCAGTGCTAGAATGGGGGCGAGGGATACGCAGTATTTT,CSARMGARDTQYF
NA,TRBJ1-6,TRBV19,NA,TGTGCCAGTAGTATAGATCCGGAAAATTCACCCCTCCACTTT,CASSIDPENSPLHF
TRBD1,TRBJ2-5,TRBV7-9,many,TGTGCCAGCAGCCCTCGGACAGGGGGCAGGGAGACCCAGTACTTC,CASSPRTGGRETQYF
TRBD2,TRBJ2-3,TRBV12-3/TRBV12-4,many,TGTGCCAGCAGTTACGGGGGGACGCAGTATTTT,CASSYGGTQYF
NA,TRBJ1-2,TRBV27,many,TGTGCCAGCAGTTTCAGACTTACCTTCCAAGGGGAGAAAAACAACTATGGCTACACCTTC,CASSFRLTFQGEKNNYGYTF
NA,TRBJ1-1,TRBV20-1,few,TGCAGTGCTAGATCAGTTATTGGGAACACTGAAGCTTTCTTT,CSARSVIGNTEAFF
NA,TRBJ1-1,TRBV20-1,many,TGCAGTGCTCGTCAACTTGAAGCTTTCTTT,CSARQLEAFF
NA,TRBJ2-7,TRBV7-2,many,TGTGCCAGCAGCCTAGGGACTCCAGGGTGGGAGCAGTACTTC,CASSLGTPGWEQYF
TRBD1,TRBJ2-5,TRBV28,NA,TGTGCCAGCAGTTTGGCGACAGGGGAAGAGACCCAGTACTTC,CASSLATGEETQYF
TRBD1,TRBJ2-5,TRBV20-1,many,TGCAGTCATATTGGGACAGGCCAAGAGACCCAGTACTTC,CSHIGTGQETQYF
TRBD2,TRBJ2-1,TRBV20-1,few,TGCAGTGCTAGAGAGGGTGGGGGGGCCTACAATGAGCAGTTCTTC,CSAREGGGAYNEQFF
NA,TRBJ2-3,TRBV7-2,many,TGTGCCAGCAGATCCCCGGACGGGCCCGTCACAGATACGCAGTATTTT,CASRSPDGPVTDTQYF